This T cell receptor (beta chain) was found in a study of T cells after posttransplantation cyclophosphamide. Broader study findings: TRB clonality was highly associated with recipient CMV seropositivity and reactivation. TRB overlap between skin or GI tissue T cells and blood was limited. Later blood repertoires were often dominated by clones from the donor CD8+ memory compartment.

Points on this clone: The antigen is not known.

V gave up 0 bases and J gave up 2 bases; unmatched junction bases: 6. Germline values: CDR1 LGHNA, CDR2 YSLEER. The CDR3 totals 17 residues. The method was immunoSEQ multiplex PCR; TCRdb's version includes in-frame clones alone and lacks a portion of them. The table records 23,000 or so clones without singletons, the ten largest covering roughly 7%. The sequence was obtained from a woman in her fifties or sixties in good health, CMV-negative, and a related stem cell transplant donor. The J gene is TRBJ2-3, the V gene TRBV4-3; the match to TRBD2 covers 9 bases. Material for sequencing was PBMCs. The CDR3 loop is CASSQDWRGGPTDTQYF. Here the CDR3 DNA reads TGCGCCAGCAGCCAAGATTGGCGGGGGGGCCCCACAGATACGCAGTATTTT.